These T cell receptor beta chains were read from a single sample in a study of blood T cell repertoires in COVID-19. Only in-frame clones appear in the TCRdb table, and some are missing; sequencing was by immunoSEQ multiplex PCR. The sample has 50,000 or so clones; approximately 85% are singletons. Sequenced sample: peripheral blood. The source is a human donor in a cohort sampled during active COVID-19. Each CDR3 is given with its conserved first and last residue. Each record gives: V gene, D gene, J gene, clone size, CDR3 DNA, CDR3 protein. D genes are given only for firm matches. Size is omitted from some rows. Given values are once, few, many or a class for expanded clones.

TRBV6-5	TRBD1	TRBJ2-7	.	TGTGCCAGCAGTTACAATCGACAGGGTGGGTACGAGCAGTACTTC	CASSYNRQGGYEQYF
TRBV5-1	TRBD2	TRBJ2-3	once	TGCGCCAGCAGCGTGGGACTAGCAGATACGCAGTATTTT	CASSVGLADTQYF
TRBV6-5	.	TRBJ1-6	.	TGTGCCAGCAACCCCATGGGACTTAATTCACCCCTCCACTTT	CASNPMGLNSPLHF
TRBV6-5	TRBD1	TRBJ2-5	.	TGTGCCAGCAGGCCCTCAGGGGGCGGGAAGACCCAGTACTTC	CASRPSGGGKTQYF
TRBV5-1	.	TRBJ1-1	.	TGCGCCAGCAGCTTCGGGGGAGTAGCTTTCTTT	CASSFGGVAFF
TRBV30	.	TRBJ1-6	.	TGTGCCTGGAGTGTGGGACACCTAATCGGGTATTCACCCCTCCACTTT	CAWSVGHLIGYSPLHF
TRBV7-2	TRBD2	TRBJ2-1	.	TGTGCCAGCAGCTACGGACTAGCGGCCTACAATGAGCAGTTCTTC	CASSYGLAAYNEQFF
TRBV2	TRBD1	TRBJ2-7	.	TGTGCCAGCAGAACAGGGGGCTCCTACGAGCAGTACTTC	CASRTGGSYEQYF
TRBV7-9	.	TRBJ1-1	once	TGTGCCAGCAGCCCACAGGTGAACACTGAAGCTTTCTTT	CASSPQVNTEAFF
TRBV5-1	.	TRBJ2-5	.	TGCGCCAGCAGCTTGGCCGGGCAGGGGCCAGGAGAGACCCAGTACTTC	CASSLAGQGPGETQYF
TRBV28	.	TRBJ1-1	.	TGTGCCAGCACGAGGCAGGGGAACACTGAAGCTTTCTTT	CASTRQGNTEAFF
TRBV30	.	TRBJ1-6	.	TGTGCCTGGAGCGGGGATAGATCACCCCTCCACTTT	CAWSGDRSPLHF
TRBV5-4	TRBD2	TRBJ2-5	.	TGTGCCAGCAGCTTGGATTCCATAGCTAGCGGCCAAGAGACCCAGTACTTC	CASSLDSIASGQETQYF
TRBV30	TRBD2	TRBJ2-7	few	TGTGCCTGGAACACAGCGGGAACCGAGCAGTACTTC	CAWNTAGTEQYF
TRBV5-1	TRBD1	TRBJ2-7	.	TGCGCCAGCAGCTTGGTGGGACAGCTCTCCTACGAGCAGTACTTC	CASSLVGQLSYEQYF
TRBV24-1	TRBD2	TRBJ2-3	.	TGTGCCACCAGTGATTCACAGCGGGAGGGTCCAGATACGCAGTATTTT	CATSDSQREGPDTQYF
TRBV5-5	.	TRBJ1-6	.	TGTGCCAGCAGCTTGAGGGAGGAGACATTTTCACCCCTCCACTTT	CASSLREETFSPLHF
TRBV6-5	TRBD1	TRBJ1-4	.	TGTGCCAGCATGGCCCAGGGGGCGGCTAATGAAAAACTGTTTTTT	CASMAQGAANEKLFF
TRBV28	TRBD1	TRBJ2-5	.	TGTGCCAGCAGTTCGACAGGGTGGGAAGAGACCCAGTACTTC	CASSSTGWEETQYF
TRBV24-1	.	TRBJ2-2	.	TGTGCCACCAGTGATTCCACTCGACAATCCGGGGAGCTGTTTTTT	CATSDSTRQSGELFF
TRBV10-3	.	TRBJ2-7	.	TGTGCCATCAGTGAGTCGAGGTCCCAGTCCCCCGAGCAGTACTTC	CAISESRSQSPEQYF
TRBV7-2	TRBD2	TRBJ2-3	once	TGTGCCAGCAGCTTAAATAGGGCGGGAGCAGATACGCAGTATTTT	CASSLNRAGADTQYF
TRBV7-7	TRBD2	TRBJ2-3	few	TGTGCCAGCAGCCCCGGCGCGGGAGGAAGCACAGATACGCAGTATTTT	CASSPGAGGSTDTQYF
TRBV28	.	TRBJ1-5	.	TGTGCCAGCAGTTTACTCCAGGTTACTAGCAATCAGCCCCAGCATTTT	CASSLLQVTSNQPQHF
TRBV3-1/TRBV3-2	.	TRBJ2-7	.	TGTGCCAGCAGCCAAAGGGCTGAGGGAGCGGAGCAGTACTTC	CASSQRAEGAEQYF
TRBV7-8	TRBD1	TRBJ2-1	once	TGTGCCAGCAGCCATGGACAGGGGAAAGAATTCTTC	CASSHGQGKEFF
TRBV5-1	.	TRBJ2-7	.	TGCGCCAGCAGCTTGGACAGTAGCTCCTACGAGCAGTACTTC	CASSLDSSSYEQYF
TRBV11-2	.	TRBJ1-5	.	TGTGCCAGCAGCTTAGGACAGAATCAGCCCCAGCATTTT	CASSLGQNQPQHF
TRBV5-1	TRBD1	TRBJ2-1	.	TGCGCCAGCAGCTCTGGACAGGGGGATGCCAATGAGCAGTTCTTC	CASSSGQGDANEQFF
TRBV6-1	.	TRBJ1-6	.	TGTGCCAGCAGTGGGACAGCCCAACTTAGGAATTCACCCCTCCACTTT	CASSGTAQLRNSPLHF
TRBV5-1	TRBD1	TRBJ1-4	.	TGCGCCAGCAGGATGGGACAGGGGGAAAAACTGTTTTTT	CASRMGQGEKLFF
TRBV5-5	.	TRBJ1-2	.	TGTGCCAGCAGCTCGGAGGTAGTTTGGTTTGGCTACACCTTC	CASSSEVVWFGYTF
TRBV18	.	TRBJ2-2	.	TGTGCCAGCTCACCACGCGGGGTTACCGGGGAGCTGTTTTTT	CASSPRGVTGELFF
TRBV5-4	.	TRBJ1-3	.	TGTGCCAGCACCGGCCCAGGGGATAATGGAAACACCATATATTTT	CASTGPGDNGNTIYF
TRBV5-1	TRBD2	TRBJ2-2	.	TGCGCCAGCAGCCTTGGCGAGCGGGAGGCGGGGGAGCTGTTTTTT	CASSLGEREAGELFF
TRBV5-1	TRBD1	TRBJ1-6	.	TGCGCCAGCAGCGACAACAGGGGCTCCTATAATTCACCCCTCCACTTT	CASSDNRGSYNSPLHF
TRBV19	TRBD1	TRBJ1-2	.	TGTGCCAGTAGTCCAGGGGGCCGGTATGGCTACACCTTC	CASSPGGRYGYTF
TRBV11-2	.	TRBJ2-7	.	TGTGCCAGCACCAGGGACAACTCCTACGAGCAGTACTTC	CASTRDNSYEQYF
TRBV29-1	TRBD2	TRBJ2-3	.	TGCAGCGTTGCCTTACCTAGCGGGAGAATGGATACGCAGTATTTT	CSVALPSGRMDTQYF
TRBV11-2	.	TRBJ2-7	.	TGTGCCAGCAATTTAGGGAGCTCCTACGAGCAGTACTTC	CASNLGSSYEQYF
TRBV7-9	.	TRBJ1-2	.	TGTGCCAGCAGCTCATTGACAGACTTCCATGGCTACACCTTC	CASSSLTDFHGYTF
TRBV24-1	.	TRBJ2-6	.	TGTGCCACCAGTGGGACACGAAGCTCTGGGGCCAACGTCCTGACTTTC	CATSGTRSSGANVLTF
TRBV3-1/TRBV3-2	TRBD1	TRBJ2-5	.	TGTGCCAGCACCTCCATACAGGGGAGAGAGACCCAGTACTTC	CASTSIQGRETQYF
TRBV30	TRBD1	TRBJ2-7	once	TGTGCCTGGAGTGTACCTCCAGGGGGCTACGAGCAGTACTTC	CAWSVPPGGYEQYF
TRBV10-3	TRBD1	TRBJ1-2	.	TGTGCCATCAGTGGGCAGGGGGTAGACTATGGCTACACCTTC	CAISGQGVDYGYTF
TRBV7-9	.	TRBJ2-2	.	TGTGCCAGCGACGCAGGGGGGATCACCGGGGAGCTGTTTTTT	CASDAGGITGELFF
TRBV19	.	TRBJ1-4	.	TGTGCCAGTAGTCCTCAACCACAGGCAACTAATGAAAAACTGTTTTTT	CASSPQPQATNEKLFF
TRBV6-5	.	TRBJ2-3	.	TGTGCCAGCTCTCCCGGCGGGCAGGCGGCAGATACGCAGTATTTT	CASSPGGQAADTQYF
TRBV7-9	.	TRBJ1-6	.	TGTGCCAGCAGCTTAGACCGCTCGGGGGGAGGAGGTAATTCACCCCTCCACTTT	CASSLDRSGGGGNSPLHF
TRBV5-5	TRBD1	TRBJ1-5	once	TGTGCCAGCAGCACGGGGACAGATAGCAATCAGCCCCAGCATTTT	CASSTGTDSNQPQHF
TRBV10-2	.	TRBJ1-1	.	TGCGCCAGCAGTGAGGGCAGGGAGGCTGAAGCTTTCTTT	CASSEGREAEAFF
TRBV12-3/TRBV12-4	.	TRBJ2-1	.	TGTGCCAGCAGTTTAAACAGGAACAATGAGCAGTTCTTC	CASSLNRNNEQFF
TRBV27	.	TRBJ1-1	.	TGTGCCAGCAGTTCAAGACCGCGGACTGAAGCTTTCTTT	CASSSRPRTEAFF
TRBV24-1	TRBD1	TRBJ2-5	.	TGTGCCACCAGTGATTCGGGGGGACAGGGGCATTGGGAGACCCAGTACTTC	CATSDSGGQGHWETQYF
TRBV6-5	TRBD1	TRBJ2-3	.	TGTGCCAGGACCAGGGGGCTGGGCACAGATACGCAGTATTTT	CARTRGLGTDTQYF